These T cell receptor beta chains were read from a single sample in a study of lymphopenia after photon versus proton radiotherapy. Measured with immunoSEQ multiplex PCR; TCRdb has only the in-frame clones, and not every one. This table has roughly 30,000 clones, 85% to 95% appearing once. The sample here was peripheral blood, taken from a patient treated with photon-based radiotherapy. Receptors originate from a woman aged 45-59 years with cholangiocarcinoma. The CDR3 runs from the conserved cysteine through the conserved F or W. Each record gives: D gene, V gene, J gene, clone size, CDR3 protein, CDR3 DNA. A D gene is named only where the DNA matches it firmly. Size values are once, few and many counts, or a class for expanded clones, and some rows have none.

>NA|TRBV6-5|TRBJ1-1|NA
CASSYSFDRFEAFF
TGTGCCAGCAGTTACTCTTTCGACAGGTTTGAAGCTTTCTTT
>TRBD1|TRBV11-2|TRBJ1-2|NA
CASSLEGQGFRGYTF
TGTGCCAGCAGCTTAGAGGGACAGGGGTTTCGGGGCTACACCTTC
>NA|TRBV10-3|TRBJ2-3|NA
CAISDRTDTQYF
TGTGCCATCAGTGATCGGACAGATACGCAGTATTTT
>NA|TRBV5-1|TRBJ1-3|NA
CASSRDIGSGNTIYF
TGCGCCAGCAGCAGGGACATAGGCTCTGGAAACACCATATATTTT
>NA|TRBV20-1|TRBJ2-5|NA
CSATGERTQYF
TGCAGTGCGACCGGCGAGAGGACCCAGTACTTC
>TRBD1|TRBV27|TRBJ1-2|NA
CASRLQGTANYGYTF
TGTGCCAGCAGACTACAGGGGACAGCTAACTATGGCTACACCTTC
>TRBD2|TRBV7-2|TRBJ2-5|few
CASSLSVAGGRQTQYF
TGTGCCAGCAGCTTAAGCGTAGCGGGGGGGCGACAGACCCAGTACTTC
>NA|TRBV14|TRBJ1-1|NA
CASSPLIWDLAFF
TGTGCCAGCAGCCCCCTGATTTGGGACCTAGCTTTCTTT
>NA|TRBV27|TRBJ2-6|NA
CASSGGWAGANVLTF
TGTGCCAGCAGCGGGGGATGGGCTGGGGCCAACGTCCTGACTTTC
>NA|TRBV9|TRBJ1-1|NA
CASSPRGHSNTEAFF
TGTGCCAGCAGCCCCAGAGGACACTCGAACACTGAAGCTTTCTTT
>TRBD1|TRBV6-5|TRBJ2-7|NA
CASWTGISYEQYF
TGTGCCAGCTGGACAGGGATCTCCTACGAGCAGTACTTC
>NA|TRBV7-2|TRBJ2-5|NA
CASSLDPAAETQYF
TGTGCCAGCAGCTTAGACCCGGCCGCGGAGACCCAGTACTTC
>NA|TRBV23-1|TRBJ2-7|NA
CAREDSPVWGYEQYF
TGCGCCAGAGAAGATTCACCCGTTTGGGGCTACGAGCAGTACTTC
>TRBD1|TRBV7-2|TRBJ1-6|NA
CASSPGQVDSPLHF
TGTGCCAGCAGCCCGGGACAGGTGGATTCACCCCTCCACTTT
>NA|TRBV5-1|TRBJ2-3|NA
CASSLVQSTDTQYF
TGCGCCAGCAGCTTGGTCCAGAGCACAGATACGCAGTATTTT
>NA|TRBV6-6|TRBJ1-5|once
CASSPGNLNQPQHF
TGTGCCAGCAGCCCCGGAAATCTTAATCAGCCCCAGCATTTT
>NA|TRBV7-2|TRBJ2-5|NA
CASSSGLRETQYF
TGTGCCAGCAGTTCGGGATTGCGAGAGACCCAGTACTTC
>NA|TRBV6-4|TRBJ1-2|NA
CASSDSRGYTF
TGTGCCAGCAGTGACTCTAGGGGGTACACCTTC
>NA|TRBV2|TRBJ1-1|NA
CASSLREVNTEAFF
TGTGCCAGCAGTCTTCGGGAGGTGAACACTGAAGCTTTCTTT
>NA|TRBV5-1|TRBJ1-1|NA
CASSYGAWTEAFF
TGCGCCAGCAGCTACGGGGCTTGGACTGAAGCTTTCTTT
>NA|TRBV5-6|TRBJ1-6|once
CASSLGGGDSPLHF
TGTGCCAGCAGCTTGGGGGGAGGGGATTCACCCCTCCACTTT
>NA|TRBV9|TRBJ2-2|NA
CASSAPSGRGRTGELFF
TGTGCCAGCAGCGCTCCCTCTGGGCGGGGTCGGACCGGGGAGCTGTTTTTT
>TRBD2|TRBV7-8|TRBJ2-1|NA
CASSRGLAERGGYNEQFF
TGTGCCAGCAGCCGCGGACTTGCCGAGCGGGGGGGTTACAATGAGCAGTTCTTC
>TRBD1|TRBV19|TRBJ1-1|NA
CASSAQGMNTEAFF
TGTGCCAGTAGTGCACAGGGGATGAACACTGAAGCTTTCTTT
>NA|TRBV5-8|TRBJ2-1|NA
CASSLRGLSYNEQFF
TGTGCCAGCAGCTTGAGGGGTCTGTCCTACAATGAGCAGTTCTTC
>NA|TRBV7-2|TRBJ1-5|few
CASSLAGHRDQPQHF
TGTGCCAGCAGCTTAGCGGGACACAGGGATCAGCCCCAGCATTTT
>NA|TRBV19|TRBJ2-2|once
CASSIGSRGGELFF
TGTGCCAGTAGTATAGGGTCTCGTGGCGGGGAGCTGTTTTTT
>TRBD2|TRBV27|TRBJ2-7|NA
CASSFAGDFSYEQYF
TGTGCCAGCAGTTTCGCGGGGGACTTCTCCTACGAGCAGTACTTC
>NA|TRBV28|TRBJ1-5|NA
CASSSGYSTRGNQPQHF
TGTGCCAGCAGTTCCGGTTACAGCACCAGGGGCAATCAGCCCCAGCATTTT
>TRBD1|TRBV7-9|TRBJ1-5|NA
CASGPRTGWNQPQHF
TGTGCCAGCGGACCTCGGACAGGGTGGAATCAGCCCCAGCATTTT
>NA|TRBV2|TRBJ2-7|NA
CATQPGGEYEQYF
TGTGCCACCCAACCAGGAGGGGAGTACGAGCAGTACTTC
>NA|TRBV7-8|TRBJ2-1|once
CASSFRVANEQFF
TGTGCCAGCAGCTTTCGGGTAGCGAATGAGCAGTTCTTC
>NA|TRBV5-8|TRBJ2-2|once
CASSWSENTGELFF
TGTGCCAGCAGCTGGTCGGAGAACACCGGGGAGCTGTTTTTT
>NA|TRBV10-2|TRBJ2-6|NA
CASSGIATEASGANVLTF
TGCGCCAGCAGTGGGATTGCGACAGAGGCATCTGGGGCCAACGTCCTGACTTTC
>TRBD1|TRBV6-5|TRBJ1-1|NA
CASSSQGGANTEAFF
TGTGCCAGCAGTTCGCAGGGGGGGGCCAACACTGAAGCTTTCTTT
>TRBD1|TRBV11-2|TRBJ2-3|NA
CASSSLGQSTDTQYF
TGTGCCAGCAGCTCCCTGGGACAGAGCACAGATACGCAGTATTTT